These T cell receptor beta chains were read from a single sample in a study of CD8 T cells in ankylosing spondylitis. Each CDR3 protein is one row after TCRdb ran MiXCR on the 5' RACE reads. The table shows a few hundred thousand distinct CDR3 sequences, with around 21% occurring only once. The sequenced sample was blood, either unsorted or a sorted T cell fraction (not recorded which). These receptors all stem from a female donor with ankylosing spondylitis or in good health (not recorded which). The conserved cysteine and the conserved F or W are not part of the CDR3 here. The D gene is left open where the match is weak.

d_gene	v_gene	j_gene	CDR3aa
.	TRBV20-1	TRBJ2-4	SARALSGAAKNIQY
.	TRBV18	TRBJ2-1	ASSPSPTPYNEQF
.	TRBV20-1	TRBJ2-7	SVPGQASYEQY
.	TRBV11-1	TRBJ1-1	ASSLVSGGFGVWTEAF
.	TRBV20-1	TRBJ2-6	SANGANVLT
.	TRBV7-8	TRBJ1-4	ASTINRATNEKLF
.	TRBV7-2	TRBJ2-7	ASSEPQGFNEQY
TRBD1	TRBV3-1	TRBJ2-7	ASSQDRQGVPYEQY
.	TRBV5-6	TRBJ2-1	ASSLAGQPNEQF
.	TRBV7-9	TRBJ1-5	ASSSSDVSNQPQH
.	TRBV18	TRBJ2-7	ASSPVGVREGEQY
.	TRBV29-1	TRBJ2-3	SVRGDKAFTDTQY
.	TRBV7-2	TRBJ1-6	ASSFMRSPLH
.	TRBV7-3	TRBJ2-3	ASSFRTGTDTQY
.	TRBV21-1	TRBJ2-7	ASTDSNRGSDEQY
.	TRBV11-2	TRBJ2-7	ASSLIHEQY
.	TRBV7-9	TRBJ1-1	ASSSQTYTEAF
TRBD2	TRBV20-1	TRBJ2-7	SARPSGLSYEQY
.	TRBV20-1	TRBJ1-2	SARDHGVNYGYT
.	TRBV9	TRBJ2-3	ASTVTGLSTDTQY
.	TRBV20-1	TRBJ2-1	SALSWGDGQF
.	TRBV15	TRBJ2-5	ATSIRRSLETQY
.	TRBV5-1	TRBJ1-1	ASSLGPGNTEAF
TRBD2	TRBV12-3/TRBV12-4	TRBJ2-2	ASSWGRGDTGELF
.	TRBV7-2	TRBJ2-1	ASSLVTGVSSYNEQF
TRBD2	TRBV20-1	TRBJ2-3	SASRAGGSTDTQY
.	TRBV6-2/TRBV6-3	TRBJ1-1	ATPGTLNTEAF
.	TRBV18	TRBJ2-5	ASSPVLGGSGETQY
TRBD2	TRBV7-9	TRBJ2-1	ASRKIEGTRRNEQF
.	TRBV28	TRBJ2-5	ASSLWPKETQY
TRBD1	TRBV5-1	TRBJ2-1	ASSLRQGRYNEQF
.	TRBV29-1	TRBJ1-1	SVEVKLSNTEAF
.	TRBV12-3/TRBV12-4	TRBJ1-3	ASSRTGTAGNTIY
.	TRBV20-1	TRBJ2-5	SASKVEETQY
TRBD2	TRBV20-1	TRBJ2-3	SLTRREDTQY
TRBD1	TRBV18	TRBJ2-3	ASSLDRTGGKDTQY
.	TRBV20-1	TRBJ1-5	SAIRELNQPQH
.	TRBV10-2	TRBJ1-2	ASSEDGNYGYT
TRBD1	TRBV10-3	TRBJ1-4	AISVQGGNEKLF
.	TRBV10-3	TRBJ2-3	AISDWRDGGDTQY
.	TRBV20-1	TRBJ1-1	SAPRPGPNTEAF
.	TRBV29-1	TRBJ1-1	SVDPLGTEAF
.	TRBV25-1	TRBJ2-4	ASSEPGTPSAQY